This T cell receptor (beta chain) is drawn from a study of cytomegalovirus exposure and HLA in healthy donors. Findings and caveats of the study: The study put some 160 TCR beta chains on its list as cytomegalovirus-associated. It was found in a later analysis that first-cohort TCR clusters tended to co-occur in the 100 to 150 validation repertoires.

A note on this clone: Its antigen is unknown. This same CDR3 is encoded by further DNA sequences in the sample.

Germline CDR1 is LNHDA and CDR2 is SQIVND (reference sequence). The trim removed 3 bases at V and 4 bases at J, leaving 1 base unmatched. This CDR3 contains 13 residues. Clones were read by immunoSEQ multiplex PCR, and TCRdb kept only the in-frame ones, dropping some. The profile shows roughly 110,000 clones, 88% of them singletons. Sequenced: PBMCs. The origin of this receptor is a woman in her late teens or twenties in good health and CMV-seropositive. The rearrangement links TRBV19 to TRBJ2-7; 9 bases agree with TRBD1. CDR3 region: CASSIGQGYEQYV. The CDR3 nucleotides read TGTGCCAGTAGTATCGGACAGGGGTACGAGCAGTACGTC.